This note documents a single TCR beta chain sequence. What it binds is unknown. V was trimmed by 4 bases and J by 4 bases, leaving 17 bases between them. Germline V gene sequence: CDR1 ENHRY, CDR2 SYGVKD. The CDR3 has 16 residues. Generated by immunoSEQ multiplex PCR, the TCRdb table keeps only in-frame clones and is missing some. The sample lists millions of clones; 90% to 95% were seen once. This entry is derived from a study of shared clonotypes between healthy human individuals. Study-wide points: A reduction in generation probabilities was seen for non-shared clonotypes relative to those shared by all four donors. It was the few donors that limited the genetic and exposure-history diversity represented. Only blood samples were collected, and tissue repertoires likely differ.

Both subsets, CD45RA+ naive and CD45RA-negative memory, were split from the CD4+ cells. This clonotype was sampled from a young man in good health. The chain recombines TRBV10-3 with TRBJ2-1; D perhaps matches TRBD2 (7 bases). Sequenced: naive CD4+ T cells sorted from blood. Subset specified: CD45RA+ positively selected. The CDR3 is CAISAVSGGLYNEQFF. In DNA form, the CDR3 reads TGTGCCATCAGTGCAGTGTCGGGGGGCCTGTACAATGAGCAGTTCTTC.